This TCR beta chain was recovered during a study of OX40 agonist ivuxolimab in advanced cancers. Measured with immunoSEQ multiplex PCR; TCRdb has only the in-frame clones, and not every one. The profile shows more than 45,000 clones, about 88% of them singletons. V was cut by 2 bases and J by 2 bases, with 6 bases left in between. The CDR3 spans 13 residues. In germline, CDR1 is SGHTA, CDR2 FQGTGA. This clonotype was obtained from an adult with an advanced solid tumor such as melanoma, head and neck, liver or kidney cancer. The sequences come from CD4+ or CD8+ T cells sorted from blood, collected in a trial of the OX40 agonist ivuxolimab. The genes are TRBV7-3 and TRBJ1-1; no reliable D call. CDR3 amino acids: CASSLGSNTEAFF. CDR3 coding DNA: TGTGCCAGCAGCTTAGGGTCAAACACTGAAGCTTTCTTT.